The 4 T cell receptor beta chains below come from one sample, sequenced in a study of blood T cell repertoires in COVID-19. Data came from immunoSEQ multiplex PCR; TCRdb stores just in-frame clones and leaves some out. The table lists some 130,000 clones, around 88% of them singletons. The sequenced sample consisted of peripheral blood. These receptors were collected from a man between 60 and 75 years old with COVID-19, enrolled during active disease.

V gene TRBV4-1 combines with J gene TRBJ1-4; D may be TRBD1 (5 bases). This CDR3 region has 15 residues. Looked up from germline, CDR1 is MGHRA and CDR2 is YSYEKL. The V gene lost 1 base and the J gene lost 7 bases, with 13 bases spanning the gap. The CDR3 loop reads CASSQVLGQGEKLFF. Here the CDR3 DNA reads TGCGCCAGCAGCCAAGTGCTAGGGCAGGGTGAAAAACTGTTTTTT.

This clone was observed once. The V and J genes are TRBV28 and TRBJ2-6; TRBD2 might be the D (6 bases). The CDR3 runs to 17 residues. The germline V gene encodes CDR1 MDHEN and CDR2 SYDVKM. Trimming removed 5 bases from V and 1 base from J, with 15 bases in between. Written as DNA, the CDR3 is TGTGCCAGCAGTCCATCCTCCCGGGGGTCTGGGGCCAACGTCCTGACTTTC. Translating gives CASSPSSRGSGANVLTF.

The V call is TRBV6-2 or TRBV6-3, the J call TRBJ1-5; the D is unclear. Germline V gene sequence: CDR1 MNHEY, CDR2 SVGEGT. Trimming took off 4 bases at V and 3 bases at J, with 16 bases between the two ends. The CDR3 extends over 16 amino acids. The CDR3 sequence: CASSWSLSTFNQPQHF. The DNA for the CDR3 is TGTGCCAGCAGTTGGTCTTTATCGACTTTCAATCAGCCCCAGCATTTT.

V usage is TRBV28 and J usage is TRBJ1-3, with a tentative D call TRBD1 (5 bases). The CDR3 sequence is 15 residues long. The ends were cut back, 1 base at V and 4 bases at J, with 11 bases in the middle. The V gene's germline CDR1 is MDHEN and CDR2 SYDVKM. CDR3 coding DNA: TGTGCCAGCAGTTTATCGGGGGTGGAGGGAAACACCATATATTTT. Translation gives CASSLSGVEGNTIYF.